This TCR beta chain originates from a study of STAT5B mutations in CD4+ large granular lymphocyte leukemia. About the study: Among healthy controls, a particular HLA allele went with more CDR3 'QG' motifs. Points from the study as a whole: Compared with healthy controls (2/35), patient top clones favored TRBV06 (8/27).

On this clone itself: Its cognate antigen is unknown.

CDR1 is MDHEN and CDR2 is SYDVKM in the germline V gene. The CDR3 is 13 residues long. V lost 7 bases to trimming and J lost 2 bases, with 10 bases between them. Profiled with immunoSEQ multiplex PCR; TCRdb holds only in-frame clones, not every one. The sample holds some 29,000 clones, under 85% seen once. Controls came from buffy coats of healthy blood donors. This receptor was obtained from a human donor in good health. The gene calls are TRBV28 and TRBJ2-3; D might be TRBD1 (6 bases). Specimen: CD4+ T cells from blood buffy coats. The CDR3, as DNA: TGTGCCAGCACGGACAGTTTCACAGATACGCAGTATTTT. Translation gives CASTDSFTDTQYF.